This is a list of T cell receptor beta chains from one sample in a study of blood T cell repertoires in COVID-19. TCRdb's copy holds only in-frame clones and misses some; the assay was immunoSEQ multiplex PCR. The sample holds about 81,000 clones; 91% are singletons and the top ten take 1.9%. Sequenced input: peripheral blood. The receptors stem from a woman aged 50 to 60 in a cohort sampled during active COVID-19. The CDR3 runs from the conserved cysteine through the conserved F or W. The D gene is left open where the match is weak. Size is stated for part of the rows, as once, few or many counts, or as a class when the clone is expanded.

>TRBV30|TRBJ1-3|TRBD1|-
CAWSGWVHGQVQSGNTIYF
TGTGCCTGGAGTGGTTGGGTCCACGGACAGGTACAGTCTGGAAACACCATATATTTT
>TRBV12-3/TRBV12-4|TRBJ1-2|-|-
CASSWEGMTAYTF
TGTGCCAGCAGTTGGGAGGGAATGACTGCCTACACCTTC
>TRBV2|TRBJ2-1|-|-
CASSDWGPSNEQFF
TGTGCCAGCAGTGATTGGGGGCCCTCCAATGAGCAGTTCTTC
>TRBV11-3|TRBJ1-1|TRBD1|-
CASSRSTGTGMNTEAFF
TGTGCCAGCAGCCGCTCTACCGGGACAGGGATGAACACTGAAGCTTTCTTT
>TRBV6-5|TRBJ2-7|-|-
CASSDEIYEQYF
TGTGCCAGCAGCGATGAGATCTACGAGCAGTACTTC
>TRBV7-9|TRBJ2-1|TRBD2|-
CASSPSGGYNEQFF
TGTGCCAGCAGCCCCAGCGGGGGATACAATGAGCAGTTCTTC
>TRBV27|TRBJ2-7|TRBD1|-
CASRGQLDYEQYF
TGTGCCAGCAGGGGACAGTTAGACTACGAGCAGTACTTC
>TRBV5-1|TRBJ2-2|TRBD1|-
CASSPDRGWDTGELFF
TGCGCCAGCAGCCCAGACAGGGGATGGGACACCGGGGAGCTGTTTTTT
>TRBV3-1/TRBV3-2|TRBJ1-2|TRBD1|once
CASSHMTGGRYGYTF
TGTGCCAGCAGCCACATGACAGGGGGCAGGTATGGCTACACCTTC
>TRBV9|TRBJ1-4|-|-
CASSVAEANEKLFF
TGTGCCAGCAGCGTAGCAGAGGCTAATGAAAAACTGTTTTTT
>TRBV30|TRBJ2-7|-|-
CACGLYEQYF
TGTGCCTGCGGGTTATACGAGCAGTACTTC
>TRBV27|TRBJ2-2|TRBD2|-
CASSWGGLNTGELFF
TGTGCCTCCTCCTGGGGGGGACTGAACACCGGGGAGCTGTTTTTT
>TRBV7-3|TRBJ2-1|TRBD1|-
CASSLQGAHSYNEQFF
TGTGCCAGCAGCTTACAGGGGGCCCATTCCTACAATGAGCAGTTCTTC
>TRBV23-1|TRBJ2-7|-|-
CASSQSSRGEEQYF
TGCGCCAGCAGTCAATCTTCCAGGGGAGAAGAGCAGTACTTC
>TRBV5-6|TRBJ1-5|-|-
CASSSGNNQPQHF
TGTGCCAGCAGCTCGGGTAACAATCAGCCCCAGCATTTT
>TRBV18|TRBJ2-3|-|-
CASSPQGTDTQYF
TGTGCCAGCTCACCACAGGGGACAGATACGCAGTATTTT
>TRBV27|TRBJ1-3|-|-
CASSSDRYGNTIYF
TGTGCCAGCAGTTCGGACAGATATGGAAACACCATATATTTT
>TRBV15|TRBJ2-7|-|-
CATSRDPPDFSTYEQYF
TGTGCCACCAGCAGAGATCCCCCGGACTTCTCCACCTACGAGCAGTACTTC
>TRBV5-1|TRBJ2-1|TRBD2|once
CASSLGAGGSYNEQFF
TGCGCCAGCAGCTTGGGGGCGGGGGGATCCTACAATGAGCAGTTCTTC
>TRBV11-3|TRBJ2-2|-|-
CASSLVAHGRAASYTGELFF
TGTGCCAGCAGCCTTGTAGCGCACGGACGGGCGGCCTCGTACACCGGGGAGCTGTTTTTT
>TRBV29-1|TRBJ2-3|-|-
CSVRQGKDTQYF
TGTAGCGTGAGGCAGGGTAAGGATACGCAGTATTTT
>TRBV3-1/TRBV3-2|TRBJ1-1|-|-
CASSFSGTEAFF
TGTGCCAGCAGCTTTTCAGGAACTGAAGCTTTCTTT
>TRBV30|TRBJ2-1|-|-
CAWRIRGPRPQFF
TGTGCCTGGAGGATCCGAGGGCCAAGGCCCCAGTTCTTC
>TRBV9|TRBJ2-5|TRBD1|-
CASSGGTGGLPETQYF
TGTGCCAGCAGCGGGGGGACAGGGGGATTACCGGAGACCCAGTACTTC
>TRBV5-4|TRBJ2-5|TRBD1|-
CASSSTGLETQYF
TGTGCCAGCAGCTCGACAGGGCTGGAGACCCAGTACTTC
>TRBV15|TRBJ2-5|TRBD1|once
CATSRDRNQETQYF
TGTGCCACCAGCCGGGACAGAAACCAAGAGACCCAGTACTTC
>TRBV28|TRBJ2-1|-|-
CASAGGYSYNEQFF
TGTGCCAGCGCGGGCGGTTACTCCTACAATGAGCAGTTCTTC
>TRBV19|TRBJ2-1|-|-
CASSKAGSSYNEQFF
TGTGCCAGTAGTAAGGCGGGAAGCTCCTACAATGAGCAGTTCTTC
>TRBV2|TRBJ1-5|TRBD1|-
CASSETGDQPQHF
TGTGCCAGCAGTGAGACAGGGGATCAGCCCCAGCATTTT
>TRBV5-1|TRBJ1-1|-|few
CASSSASLGTTNTEAFF
TGCGCCAGCAGCTCAGCTTCACTCGGGACAACTAACACTGAAGCTTTCTTT
>TRBV5-1|TRBJ1-3|-|-
CASSLTGPSSGNTIYF
TGCGCCAGCAGCTTGACAGGCCCGAGCTCTGGAAACACCATATATTTT
>TRBV18|TRBJ1-3|-|-
CASSPNGGNTIYF
TGTGCCAGCTCACCCAACGGTGGAAACACCATATATTTT
>TRBV5-4|TRBJ1-4|TRBD1|-
CASSPRQGDSEKLFF
TGTGCCAGCAGCCCCCGACAGGGCGATTCTGAAAAACTGTTTTTT
>TRBV12-3/TRBV12-4|TRBJ2-2|-|-
CASSSGELFF
TGTGCCAGCAGCTCCGGGGAGCTGTTTTTT
>TRBV14|TRBJ2-7|-|-
CASSQRGASRYEQYF
TGTGCCAGCAGCCAACGGGGGGCAAGTCGGTACGAGCAGTACTTC
>TRBV5-1|TRBJ2-7|TRBD2|-
CASSLGLSSGRADEQYF
TGCGCCAGCAGCTTGGGGCTCTCTAGCGGGAGGGCCGACGAGCAGTACTTC
>TRBV11-3|TRBJ2-7|TRBD1|-
CASSQWDRPHEQYF
TGTGCCAGCAGCCAGTGGGACAGGCCCCACGAGCAGTACTTC
>TRBV23-1|TRBJ2-1|-|-
CASSRATWYNEQFF
TGCGCCAGCAGTCGAGCCACCTGGTACAATGAGCAGTTCTTC
>TRBV27|TRBJ1-6|-|few
CASSFTLKDSPLHF
TGTGCCAGCAGTTTTACATTAAAAGATTCACCCCTCCACTTT
>TRBV2|TRBJ2-7|TRBD1|-
CASNRDRDGEQYF
TGTGCCAGCAACCGGGACAGGGACGGAGAGCAGTACTTC
>TRBV19|TRBJ1-4|-|-
CASTLREPGREKLFF
TGTGCCAGTACCCTACGGGAACCCGGAAGAGAAAAACTGTTTTTT
>TRBV30|TRBJ2-6|TRBD1|-
CAWSVRQGVSSGANVLTF
TGTGCCTGGAGTGTACGACAGGGGGTAAGCTCTGGGGCCAACGTCCTGACTTTC
>TRBV18|TRBJ2-1|TRBD1|-
CASSPPDRVSYNEQFF
TGTGCCAGCTCACCACCTGACAGGGTATCCTACAATGAGCAGTTCTTC
>TRBV4-2|TRBJ2-5|TRBD2|-
CASSIAGGLQETQYF
TGTGCCAGCAGTATAGCGGGGGGCCTTCAAGAGACCCAGTACTTC
>TRBV5-1|TRBJ2-1|TRBD2|-
CASSLSSGTNPPGRQFF
TGCGCCAGCAGCTTGTCTAGCGGGACCAATCCACCGGGTCGGCAGTTCTTC
>TRBV14|TRBJ2-1|TRBD2|-
CASSQELAGGPIYNEQFF
TGTGCCAGCAGCCAAGAACTAGCGGGAGGGCCAATATACAATGAGCAGTTCTTC
>TRBV6-1|TRBJ2-5|-|-
CASSEPGVAETQYF
TGTGCCAGCAGTGAACCCGGGGTTGCAGAGACCCAGTACTTC
>TRBV29-1|TRBJ2-5|TRBD2|-
CSVGASGGAETQYF
TGCAGCGTTGGGGCTAGCGGGGGGGCTGAGACCCAGTACTTC